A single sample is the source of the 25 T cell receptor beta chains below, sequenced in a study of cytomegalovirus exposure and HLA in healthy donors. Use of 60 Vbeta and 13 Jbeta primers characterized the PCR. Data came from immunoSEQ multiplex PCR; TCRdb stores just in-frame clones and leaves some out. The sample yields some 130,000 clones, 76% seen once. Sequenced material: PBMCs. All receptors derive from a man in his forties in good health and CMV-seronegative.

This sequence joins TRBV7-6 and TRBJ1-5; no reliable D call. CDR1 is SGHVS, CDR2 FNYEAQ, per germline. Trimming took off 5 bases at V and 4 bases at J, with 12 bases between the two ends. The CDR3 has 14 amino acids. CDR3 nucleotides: TGTGCCAGCAGCCTGACGGCGGGGAATCAGCCCCAGCATTTT. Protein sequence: CASSLTAGNQPQHF.

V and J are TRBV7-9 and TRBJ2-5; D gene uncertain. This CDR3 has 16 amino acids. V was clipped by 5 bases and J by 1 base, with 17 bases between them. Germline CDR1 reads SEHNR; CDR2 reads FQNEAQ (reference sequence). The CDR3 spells CASSPLLILTQETQYF. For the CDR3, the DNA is TGTGCCAGCAGCCCCTTACTAATATTAACCCAAGAGACCCAGTACTTC. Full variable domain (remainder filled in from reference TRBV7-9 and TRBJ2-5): DTGVSQNPRHKITKRGQNVTFRCDPISEHNRLYWYRQTLGQGPEFLTYFQNEAQLEKSRLLSDRFSAERPKGSFSTLEIQRTEQGDSAMYLCASSPLLILTQETQYFGPGTRLLVL.

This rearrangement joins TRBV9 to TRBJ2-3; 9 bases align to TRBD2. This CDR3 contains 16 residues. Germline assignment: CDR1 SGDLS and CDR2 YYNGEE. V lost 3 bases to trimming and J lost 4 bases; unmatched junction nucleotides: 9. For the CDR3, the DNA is TGTGCCAGCAGCGCCCACGCGGGAGGGCCAGCAGATACGCAGTATTTT. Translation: CASSAHAGGPADTQYF.

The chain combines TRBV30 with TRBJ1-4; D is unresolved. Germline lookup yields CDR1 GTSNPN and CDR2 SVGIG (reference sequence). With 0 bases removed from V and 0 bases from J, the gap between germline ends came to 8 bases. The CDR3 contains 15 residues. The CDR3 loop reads CAWSVLQATNEKLFF. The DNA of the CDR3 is TGTGCCTGGAGTGTATTGCAGGCAACTAATGAAAAACTGTTTTTT.

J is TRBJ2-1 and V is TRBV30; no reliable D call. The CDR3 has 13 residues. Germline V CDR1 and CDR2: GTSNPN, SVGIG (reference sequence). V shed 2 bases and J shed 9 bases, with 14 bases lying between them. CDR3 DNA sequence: TGTGCCTGGAGTATCGCGCGGTCCGGTGAGCAGTTCTTC. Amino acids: CAWSIARSGEQFF.

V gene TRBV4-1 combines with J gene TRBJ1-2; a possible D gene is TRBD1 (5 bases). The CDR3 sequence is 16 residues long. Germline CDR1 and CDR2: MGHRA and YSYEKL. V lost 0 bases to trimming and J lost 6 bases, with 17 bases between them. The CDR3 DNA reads TGCGCCAGCAGCCAAGATCGAGGGGACTGGGCCAATGGCTACACCTTC. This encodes CASSQDRGDWANGYTF.

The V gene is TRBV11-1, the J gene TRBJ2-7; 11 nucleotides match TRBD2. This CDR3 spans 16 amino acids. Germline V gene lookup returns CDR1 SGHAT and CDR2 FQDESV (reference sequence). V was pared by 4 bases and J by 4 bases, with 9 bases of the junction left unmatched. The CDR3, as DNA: TGTGCCAGCAGCTACTCGGGGACTAGCGGAACTTACGAGCAGTACTTC. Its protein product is CASSYSGTSGTYEQYF.

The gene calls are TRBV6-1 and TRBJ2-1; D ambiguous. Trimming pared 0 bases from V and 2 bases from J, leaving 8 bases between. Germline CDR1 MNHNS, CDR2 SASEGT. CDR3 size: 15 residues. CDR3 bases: TGTGCCAGCAGTGAAGCGCCCCCGGCCTACAATGAGCAGTTCTTC. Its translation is CASSEAPPAYNEQFF.

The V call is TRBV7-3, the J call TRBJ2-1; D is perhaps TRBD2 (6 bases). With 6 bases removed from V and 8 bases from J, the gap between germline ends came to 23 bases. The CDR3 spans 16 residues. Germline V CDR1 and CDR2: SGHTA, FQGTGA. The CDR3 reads CASSPPGTATFDEQFF. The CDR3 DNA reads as TGTGCCAGCAGTCCACCCGGGACTGCAACCTTCGATGAGCAGTTCTTC.

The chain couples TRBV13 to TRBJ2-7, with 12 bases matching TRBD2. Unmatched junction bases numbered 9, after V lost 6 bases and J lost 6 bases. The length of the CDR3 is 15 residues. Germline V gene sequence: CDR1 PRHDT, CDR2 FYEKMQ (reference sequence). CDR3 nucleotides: TGTGCCAGCAGTTCACGACTAGCGGGAGATGGCGAGCAGTACTTC. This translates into CASSSRLAGDGEQYF.

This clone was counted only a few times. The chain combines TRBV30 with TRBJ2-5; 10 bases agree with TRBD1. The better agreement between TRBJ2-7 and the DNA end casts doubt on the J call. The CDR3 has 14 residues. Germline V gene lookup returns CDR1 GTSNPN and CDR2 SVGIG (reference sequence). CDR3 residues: CAWSAFRTGGEQYF. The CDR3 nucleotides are TGTGCCTGGAGTGCCTTTCGGACAGGGGGCGAGCAGTACTTC.

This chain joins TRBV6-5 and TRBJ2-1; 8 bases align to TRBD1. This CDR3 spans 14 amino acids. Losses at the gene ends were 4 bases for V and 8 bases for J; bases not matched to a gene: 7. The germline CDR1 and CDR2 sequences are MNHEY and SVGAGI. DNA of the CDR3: TGTGCCAGCAGTTCCGGACAGGGAGGTGATGAGCAGTTCTTC. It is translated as CASSSGQGGDEQFF.

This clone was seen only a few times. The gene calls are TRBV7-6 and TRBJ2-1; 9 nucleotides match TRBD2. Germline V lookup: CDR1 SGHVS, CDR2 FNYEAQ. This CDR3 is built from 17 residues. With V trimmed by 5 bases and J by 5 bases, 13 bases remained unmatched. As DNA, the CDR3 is TGTGCCAGCAGCCGAACCCAGAGCGGGAGGCATAACAATGAGCAGTTCTTC. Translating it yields CASSRTQSGRHNNEQFF.

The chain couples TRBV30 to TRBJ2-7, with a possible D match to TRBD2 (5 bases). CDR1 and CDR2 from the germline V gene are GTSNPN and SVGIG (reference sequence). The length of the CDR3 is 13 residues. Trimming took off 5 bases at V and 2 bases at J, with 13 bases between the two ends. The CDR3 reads CAWGIPGTYEQYF. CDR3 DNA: TGTGCCTGGGGTATTCCGGGAACCTACGAGCAGTACTTC.

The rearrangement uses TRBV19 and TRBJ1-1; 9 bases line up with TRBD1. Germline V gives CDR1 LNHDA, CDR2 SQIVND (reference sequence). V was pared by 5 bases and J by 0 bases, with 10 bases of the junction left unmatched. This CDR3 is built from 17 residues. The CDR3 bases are TGTGCCAGTAGTTCCGCCGGGACAGGGTTTTTGAACACTGAAGCTTTCTTT. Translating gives CASSSAGTGFLNTEAFF.

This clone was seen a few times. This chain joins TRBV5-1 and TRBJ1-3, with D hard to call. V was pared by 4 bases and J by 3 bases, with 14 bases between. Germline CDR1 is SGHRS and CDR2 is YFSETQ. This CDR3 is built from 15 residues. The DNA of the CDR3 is TGCGCCAGCAGCCCCACGGGTTTCGGTGGAAACACCATATATTTT. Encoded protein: CASSPTGFGGNTIYF.

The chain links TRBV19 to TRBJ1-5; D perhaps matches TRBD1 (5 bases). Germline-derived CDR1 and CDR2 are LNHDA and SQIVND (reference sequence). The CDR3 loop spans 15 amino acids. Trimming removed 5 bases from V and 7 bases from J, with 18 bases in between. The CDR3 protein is CASSRGGRVYQPQHF. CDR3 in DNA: TGTGCCAGTAGTCGCGGGGGGAGGGTATACCAGCCCCAGCATTTT.

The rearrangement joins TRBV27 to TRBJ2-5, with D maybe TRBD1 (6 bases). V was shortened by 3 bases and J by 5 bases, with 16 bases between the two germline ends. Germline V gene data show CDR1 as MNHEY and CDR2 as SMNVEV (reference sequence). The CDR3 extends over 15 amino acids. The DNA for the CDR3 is TGTGCCAGCAGTTTCAGCGACAGGAATTGGGAGACCCAGTACTTC. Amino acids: CASSFSDRNWETQYF.

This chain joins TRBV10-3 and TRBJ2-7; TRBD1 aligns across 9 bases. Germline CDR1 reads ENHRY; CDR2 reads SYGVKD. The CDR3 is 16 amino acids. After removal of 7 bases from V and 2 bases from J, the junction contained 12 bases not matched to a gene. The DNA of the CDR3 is TGTGCCATCACCGAGGGGGGAGGGACAGGGACCTACGAGCAGTACTTC. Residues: CAITEGGGTGTYEQYF.

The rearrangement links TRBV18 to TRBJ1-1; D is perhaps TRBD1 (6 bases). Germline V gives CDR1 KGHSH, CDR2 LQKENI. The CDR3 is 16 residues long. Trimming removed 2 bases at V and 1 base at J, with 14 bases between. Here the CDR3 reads CASSPGLGAGNTEAFF. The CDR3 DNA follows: TGTGCCAGCTCACCAGGACTGGGGGCGGGGAACACTGAAGCTTTCTTT.

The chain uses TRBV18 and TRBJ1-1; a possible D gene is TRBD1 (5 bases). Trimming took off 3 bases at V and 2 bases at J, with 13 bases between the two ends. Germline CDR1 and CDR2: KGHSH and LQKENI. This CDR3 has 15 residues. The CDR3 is CASSPEGALNTEAFF. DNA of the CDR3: TGTGCCAGCTCACCGGAAGGGGCCTTAAACACTGAAGCTTTCTTT.

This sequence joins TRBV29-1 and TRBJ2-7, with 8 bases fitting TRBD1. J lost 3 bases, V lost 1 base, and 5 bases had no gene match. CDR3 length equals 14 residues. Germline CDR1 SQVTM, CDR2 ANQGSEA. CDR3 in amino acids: CSVEGGQGRYEQYF. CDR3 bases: TGCAGCGTTGAAGGAGGACAGGGTCGCTACGAGCAGTACTTC.

CDR3 DNA sequence: TGTGCCAGCAGCTTAAAGGGGGCGAACACTGAAGCTTTCTTT. Translation: CASSLKGANTEAFF. This sequence joins TRBV7-8 and TRBJ1-1; 7 nucleotides align to TRBD1. The CDR3 has 14 amino acids. With V trimmed by 2 bases and J by 1 base, 1 base remained unmatched. Germline assignment: CDR1 SGHVS and CDR2 FQNEAQ.

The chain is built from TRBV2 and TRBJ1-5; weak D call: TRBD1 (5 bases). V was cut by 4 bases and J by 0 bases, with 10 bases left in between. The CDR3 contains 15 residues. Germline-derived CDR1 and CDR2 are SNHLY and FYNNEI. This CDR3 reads CASSGQSNSNQPQHF. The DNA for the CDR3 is TGTGCCAGCAGTGGACAGAGCAATAGCAATCAGCCCCAGCATTTT.

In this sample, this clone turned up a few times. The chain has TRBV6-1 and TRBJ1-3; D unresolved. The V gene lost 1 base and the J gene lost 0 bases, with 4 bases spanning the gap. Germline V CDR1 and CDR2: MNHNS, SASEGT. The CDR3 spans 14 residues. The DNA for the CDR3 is TGTGCCAGCAGTGAAGGACACTCTGGAAACACCATATATTTT. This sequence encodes CASSEGHSGNTIYF.